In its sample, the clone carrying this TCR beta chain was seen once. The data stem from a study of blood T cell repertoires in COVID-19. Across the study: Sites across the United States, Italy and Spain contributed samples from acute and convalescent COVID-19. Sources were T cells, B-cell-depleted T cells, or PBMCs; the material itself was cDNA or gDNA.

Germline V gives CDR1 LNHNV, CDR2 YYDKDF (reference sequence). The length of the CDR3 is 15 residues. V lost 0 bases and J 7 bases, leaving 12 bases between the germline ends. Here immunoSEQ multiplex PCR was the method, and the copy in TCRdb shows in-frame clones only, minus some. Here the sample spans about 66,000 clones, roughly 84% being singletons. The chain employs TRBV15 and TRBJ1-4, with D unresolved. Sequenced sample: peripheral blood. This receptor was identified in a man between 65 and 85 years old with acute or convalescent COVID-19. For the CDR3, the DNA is TGTGCCACCAGCAGAGATCGCCCACGGAGTGAAAAACTGTTTTTT. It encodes CATSRDRPRSEKLFF. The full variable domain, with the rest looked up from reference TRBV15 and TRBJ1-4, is DAMVIQNPRYQVTQFGKPVTLSCSQTLNHNVMYWYQQKSSQAPKLLFHYYDKDFNNEADTPDNFQSRRPNTSFCFLDIRSPGLGDTAMYLCATSRDRPRSEKLFFGSGTQLSVL.